Listed below are T cell receptor beta chains from one sample, sequenced in a study of beta chain features in type 1 diabetes. Assay used: immunoSEQ multiplex PCR; TCRdb lists only in-frame clones, some missing. The data show about 220,000 clones, with under 13% seen just once and about 1.2% held by the top ten. Sequenced input: central memory CD4+ T cells from blood. These receptors were taken from a young man in good health. Both conserved end residues are part of each CDR3. A D gene is named only where the DNA matches it firmly. Some rows have no size entry. The others give once, few or many, or a class for an expanded clone.

TRBJ1-2 | TRBD1 | few | TRBV7-2 | TGTGCCAGCAGCTCGGGACAGGGGATCTATGGCTACACCTTC | CASSSGQGIYGYTF
TRBJ2-2 | NA | NA | TRBV7-9 | TGTGCCAGCAGCCGCCCCCCACCCGGGGAGCTGTTTTTT | CASSRPPPGELFF
TRBJ1-4 | NA | NA | TRBV16 | TGTGCCAGCAGCCAATTAGCCGGTGAAAAACTGTTTTTT | CASSQLAGEKLFF
TRBJ1-2 | NA | few | TRBV30 | TGTGCCTGGAGTGCTGACATTTATGGCTACACCTTC | CAWSADIYGYTF
TRBJ2-2 | NA | many | TRBV18 | TGTGCCAGCTCACCGGGGGGCAACACCGGGGAGCTGTTTTTT | CASSPGGNTGELFF
TRBJ2-7 | TRBD1 | NA | TRBV29-1 | TGCAGCGTTGGACAGGGGGCTGCCTACGAGCAGTACTTC | CSVGQGAAYEQYF
TRBJ2-7 | TRBD2 | few | TRBV25-1 | TGTGCCAGCAGTGAATCCACTAGCGGGGACGACGAGCAGTACTTC | CASSESTSGDDEQYF
TRBJ2-7 | NA | few | TRBV19 | TGTGCCAGTAGTAGTCTCGACTCCTACGAGCAGTACTTC | CASSSLDSYEQYF
TRBJ1-4 | NA | few | TRBV4-2 | TGTGCCAGCAGCCAAGATCACACGGACGCGAGAAAACTGTTTTTT | CASSQDHTDARKLFF
TRBJ1-2 | NA | NA | TRBV30 | TGTGCCTGGGCTAACTATGGCTACACCTTC | CAWANYGYTF
TRBJ2-2 | TRBD2 | few | TRBV9 | TGTGCCAGCAGCCCGAGAGCACTAGCGGCGAACACCGGGGAGCTGTTTTTT | CASSPRALAANTGELFF
TRBJ2-3 | TRBD1 | NA | TRBV11-2 | TGTGCCAGCTGTGACAGGGTTGGAACAGATACGCAGTATTTT | CASCDRVGTDTQYF
TRBJ2-3 | NA | many | TRBV4-3 | TGCGCCAGCAGCCAAGTCACTGGCACAGATACGCAGTATTTT | CASSQVTGTDTQYF
TRBJ1-2 | TRBD1 | NA | TRBV6-5 | TGTGCCAGCAGTCCGGGACAGAGATTCTCCTATGGCTACACCTTC | CASSPGQRFSYGYTF
TRBJ2-7 | NA | NA | TRBV5-1 | TGCGCCAGCAGCTTGTCCGGGTTGTCCTACGAGCAGTACTTC | CASSLSGLSYEQYF
TRBJ2-7 | TRBD1 | NA | TRBV10-3 | TGTGCCATCAGTGAAACAGGGGGCATCAGATACGAGCAGTACTTC | CAISETGGIRYEQYF
TRBJ1-4 | TRBD1 | NA | TRBV2 | TGTGCCAGCAACTTGGACAGGTTTAATGAAAAACTGTTTTTT | CASNLDRFNEKLFF
TRBJ2-3 | NA | few | TRBV6-1 | TGTGCCAGCGGCCTCGCTAGCACAGATACGCAGTATTTT | CASGLASTDTQYF
TRBJ2-7 | NA | NA | TRBV7-2 | TGTGCCAGCAGCTTAGACCCCGGGGGATCGTACGAGCAGTACTTC | CASSLDPGGSYEQYF
TRBJ2-2 | NA | few | TRBV6-4 | TGTGCCAGCAGTGGCAGTAACACCGGGGAGCTGTTTTTT | CASSGSNTGELFF
TRBJ2-1 | TRBD1 | few | TRBV25-1 | TGTGCCAGCAGTGCGGACAGGGTCTACAATGAGCAGTTCTTC | CASSADRVYNEQFF
TRBJ1-2 | NA | few | TRBV30 | TGTGCCTGGAGGGCCCCGGGGTACTATGGCTACACCTTC | CAWRAPGYYGYTF
TRBJ2-1 | TRBD2 | many | TRBV7-2 | TGTGCCAGCAGCCGCCCAGTGGCGGGAGGGAGATCCTACAATGAGCAGTTCTTC | CASSRPVAGGRSYNEQFF
TRBJ2-7 | TRBD1 | NA | TRBV5-6 | TGTGCCAGCAGCTCGCTCGGGACAGTCTCCTACGAGCAGTACTTC | CASSSLGTVSYEQYF
TRBJ2-3 | NA | few | TRBV7-2 | TGTGCCAGCAGCTTGCATAATGGGGGAGCGCAGTATTTT | CASSLHNGGAQYF
TRBJ1-1 | TRBD1 | few | TRBV29-1 | TGCAGCGTTGAAGGGGGCTACAGGGGGCTCACTGAAGCTTTCTTT | CSVEGGYRGLTEAFF
TRBJ2-7 | TRBD2 | NA | TRBV5-1 | TGCGCCAGCAGCTTGGCCCCGACTAGCGGGGTCTACGAGCAGTACTTC | CASSLAPTSGVYEQYF
TRBJ2-5 | TRBD2 | NA | TRBV5-1 | TGCGCCAGCAGCTTGTCTAGCGGGCCGGTGACCCAGTACTTC | CASSLSSGPVTQYF
TRBJ2-7 | TRBD1 | NA | TRBV7-9 | TGTGCCAGCAGCTCGCTTAGGGACAGGGGCTACGAGCAGTACTTC | CASSSLRDRGYEQYF
TRBJ2-1 | NA | few | TRBV5-1 | TGCGCCAGCAGCTATGGCGGCCTAGGGAATGAGCAGTTCTTC | CASSYGGLGNEQFF
TRBJ1-5 | NA | NA | TRBV19 | TGTGCCAGTAGTATGTCAGGAAACAATCAGCCCCAGCATTTT | CASSMSGNNQPQHF
TRBJ1-2 | NA | NA | TRBV19 | TGTGCCAGTAGGAAGACGGGAGGCTATGGCTACACCTTC | CASRKTGGYGYTF
TRBJ2-3 | TRBD1 | NA | TRBV30 | TGTGCCTGGAGTATAGAGGGACAGGGCACAGATACGCAGTATTTT | CAWSIEGQGTDTQYF
TRBJ2-3 | NA | few | TRBV2 | TGTGCCAGCAGACGAGGGCGGGCCACAGATACGCAGTATTTT | CASRRGRATDTQYF
TRBJ2-5 | NA | NA | TRBV7-8 | TGTGCCAGCAGGCACGACAGGTTCCAAGAGACCCAGTACTTC | CASRHDRFQETQYF
TRBJ1-2 | NA | NA | TRBV7-2 | TGTGCCAGCAGCCCTCCCGGCGGGAAAGGCTACACCTTC | CASSPPGGKGYTF
TRBJ2-5 | TRBD1 | few | TRBV5-6 | TGTGCCAGCAGCCCCGGGACAGCGTACCAAGAGACCCAGTACTTC | CASSPGTAYQETQYF
TRBJ2-1 | NA | NA | TRBV9 | TGTGCCAGCAGTGGGCCTAGCTCCTACAATGAGCAGTTCTTC | CASSGPSSYNEQFF
TRBJ2-3 | TRBD2 | NA | TRBV7-2 | TGTGCCAGCAGCGTCCGAGCGGGAGACAAGTTAGAGTATTTT | CASSVRAGDKLEYF
TRBJ2-7 | NA | few | TRBV6-5 | TGTGCCAGCGGCAGACAGGAACGCGCCGAGCAGTACTTC | CASGRQERAEQYF
TRBJ2-3 | TRBD2 | few | TRBV7-2 | TGTGCCAGCAGCTTAGATAGCGGGAGAAGCACAGATACGCAGTATTTT | CASSLDSGRSTDTQYF
TRBJ2-6 | NA | NA | TRBV30 | TGTGCCTGGGCGAACTCTGGGGCCAACGTCCTGACTTTC | CAWANSGANVLTF
TRBJ1-1 | TRBD1 | few | TRBV7-2 | TGTGCCAGCAGCCCCGGACAGGGCGGGACTGAAGCTTTCTTT | CASSPGQGGTEAFF
TRBJ2-2 | NA | NA | TRBV29-1 | TGCAGCGTTGGCCCAGGATGGGGTATGCCGGGCACCGGGGAGCTGTTTTTT | CSVGPGWGMPGTGELFF
TRBJ2-7 | NA | NA | TRBV7-2 | TGTGCCAGCAGCTTCGGCGGGCCAGGGGTTTCCTACGAGCAGTACTTC | CASSFGGPGVSYEQYF
TRBJ2-6 | TRBD1 | NA | TRBV7-8 | TGTGCCAGCAGCCGAGGACAGGGCGCAGGGGCCAACGTCCTGACTTTC | CASSRGQGAGANVLTF